The sample holds many counts of the clone carrying this T cell receptor (beta chain). Its target is unknown. The data were taken from a study of early T cells in non-severe SARS-CoV-2 infection. Study outcomes and limitations: VDJdb matches were skewed toward anti-spike CD8 T cell responses.

Per germline, CDR1 SQVTM and CDR2 ANQGSEA. Between the trimmed V and J ends, which lost 7 bases and 0 bases, there was a span of 9 bases. There are 13 residues in the CDR3. The library protocol tagged individual cDNA molecules with unique molecular identifiers. MiXCR was run by TCRdb on the 5' RACE reads, yielding one entry per CDR3 protein. The data show under 95,000 distinct CDR3 sequences, roughly an eighth seen once. The chain couples TRBV29-1 to TRBJ2-2; D is ambiguous. The sequencing sample was made of whole blood. This TCR was recovered from an adult who was a healthcare worker with PCR-confirmed SARS-CoV-2 infection or an uninfected control (not recorded which). The DNA for the CDR3 is TGCAGCGCGCAACAAACGAACACCGGGGAGCTGTTTTTT. Translated: CSAQQTNTGELFF.